This T cell receptor (beta chain) was captured by sequencing in a study of cytomegalovirus exposure and HLA in healthy donors. Primers: 60 Vbeta forward and 13 Jbeta reverse. Libraries were prepared by immunoSEQ multiplex PCR; TCRdb keeps only in-frame clonotypes and omits some of them. Of 210,000 or so clones in the sample, approximately 82% were seen once. The germline gives CDR1 SNHLY, CDR2 FYNNEI. The CDR3 contains 14 residues. The V end was cut by 7 bases, the J end by 5 bases, with 17 bases between. The genes are TRBV2 and TRBJ2-5; weak D call: TRBD2 (5 bases). The sequence was obtained from a woman in her thirties or forties in good health and CMV-seronegative. The specimen sequenced was PBMCs. The CDR3 DNA reads TGTGCCAGCACCCGACGGGATACCCAGGAGACCCAGTACTTC. Encoded protein: CASTRRDTQETQYF.